This T cell receptor (beta chain) was sequenced in a study of T cell responses to AZD1222 COVID-19 vaccine. This clone appeared a few times. Using immunoSEQ multiplex PCR, the repertoire was profiled, and TCRdb retains in-frame clones only, with some absent. The sample has 150,000 or so clones; 85% to 95% are singletons. Germline CDR1 SEHNR, CDR2 FQNEAQ (reference sequence). The CDR3 sequence is 14 residues long. V lost 4 bases to trimming and J lost 7 bases, with 13 bases between them. The clonotype comes from an adult who received the AZD1222 COVID-19 vaccine. Sequenced material: peripheral blood, taken 28 days after the second AZD1222 dose. The rearrangement uses TRBV7-9 and TRBJ1-4; TRBD1 is a possible D gene (6 bases). The CDR3 protein is CASSSQGPFEKLFF. CDR3 DNA: TGTGCCAGCAGCTCACAGGGCCCCTTTGAAAAACTGTTTTTT.